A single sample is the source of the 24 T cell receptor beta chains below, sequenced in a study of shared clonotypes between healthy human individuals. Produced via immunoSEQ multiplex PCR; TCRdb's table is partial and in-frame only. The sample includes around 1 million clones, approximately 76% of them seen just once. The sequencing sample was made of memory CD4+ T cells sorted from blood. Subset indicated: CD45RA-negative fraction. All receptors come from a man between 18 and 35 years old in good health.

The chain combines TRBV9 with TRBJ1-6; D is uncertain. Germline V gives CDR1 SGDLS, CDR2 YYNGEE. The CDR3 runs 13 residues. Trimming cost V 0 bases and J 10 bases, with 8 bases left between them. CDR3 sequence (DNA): TGTGCCAGCAGCGTAGAGTCGGGATCACCCCTCCACTTT. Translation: CASSVESGSPLHF.

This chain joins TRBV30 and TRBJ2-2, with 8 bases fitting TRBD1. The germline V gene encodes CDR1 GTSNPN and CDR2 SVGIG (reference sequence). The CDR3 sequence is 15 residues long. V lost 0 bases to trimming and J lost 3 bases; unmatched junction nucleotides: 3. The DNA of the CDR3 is TGTGCCTGGAGTGTCGTGGACAGGGACACCGGGGAGCTGTTTTTT. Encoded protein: CAWSVVDRDTGELFF. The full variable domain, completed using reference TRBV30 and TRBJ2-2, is SQTIHQWPATLVQPVGSPLSLECTVEGTSNPNLYWYRQAAGRGLQLLFYSVGIGQISSEVPQNLSASRPQDRQFILSSKKLLLSDSGFYLCAWSVVDRDTGELFFGEGSRLTVL.

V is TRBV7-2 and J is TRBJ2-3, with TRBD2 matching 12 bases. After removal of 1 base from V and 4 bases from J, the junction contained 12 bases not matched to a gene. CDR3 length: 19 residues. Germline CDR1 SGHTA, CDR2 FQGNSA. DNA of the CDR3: TGTGCCAGCAGCTTAGTCGGGACTAGCGGGCTGGGGGTCCCAGATACGCAGTATTTT. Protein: CASSLVGTSGLGVPDTQYF. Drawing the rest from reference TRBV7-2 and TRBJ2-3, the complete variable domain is GAGVSQSPSNKVTEKGKDVELRCDPISGHTALYWYRQSLGQGLEFLIYFQGNSAPDKSGLPSDRFSAERTGGSVSTLTIQRTQQEDSAVYLCASSLVGTSGLGVPDTQYFGPGTRLTVL.

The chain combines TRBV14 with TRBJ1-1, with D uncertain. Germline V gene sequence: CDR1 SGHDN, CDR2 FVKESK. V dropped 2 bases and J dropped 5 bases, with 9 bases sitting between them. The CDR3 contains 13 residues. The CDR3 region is CASSQSRRTEAFF. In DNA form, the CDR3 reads TGTGCCAGCAGCCAAAGTAGGAGGACTGAAGCTTTCTTT.

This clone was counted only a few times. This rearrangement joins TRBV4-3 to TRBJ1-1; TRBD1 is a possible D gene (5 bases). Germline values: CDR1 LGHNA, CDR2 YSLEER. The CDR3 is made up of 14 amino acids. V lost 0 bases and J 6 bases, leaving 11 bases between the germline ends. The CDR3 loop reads CASSQDRTGSEAFF. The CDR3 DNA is TGCGCCAGCAGCCAAGATCGAACAGGCTCTGAAGCTTTCTTT.

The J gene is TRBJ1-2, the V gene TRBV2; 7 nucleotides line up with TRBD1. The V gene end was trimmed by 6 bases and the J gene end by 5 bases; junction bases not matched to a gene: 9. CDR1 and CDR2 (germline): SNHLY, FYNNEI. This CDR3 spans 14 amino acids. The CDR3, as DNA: TGTGCCAGCAGCTCCGGGACAGCGGGTTATGGCTACACCTTC. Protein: CASSSGTAGYGYTF.

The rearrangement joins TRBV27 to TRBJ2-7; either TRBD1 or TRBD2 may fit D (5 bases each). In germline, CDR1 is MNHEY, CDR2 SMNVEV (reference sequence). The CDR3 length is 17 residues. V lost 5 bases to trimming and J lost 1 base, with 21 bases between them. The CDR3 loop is CASSLVSLRGDSYEQYF. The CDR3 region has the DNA TGTGCCAGCAGTCTAGTCTCCCTGAGAGGGGATTCCTACGAGCAGTACTTC.

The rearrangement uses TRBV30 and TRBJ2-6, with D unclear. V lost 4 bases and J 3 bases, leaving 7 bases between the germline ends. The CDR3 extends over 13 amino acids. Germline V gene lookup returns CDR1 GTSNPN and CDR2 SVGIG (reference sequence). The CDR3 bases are TGTGCCTGGACCCTAGGTGGGGCCAACGTCCTGACTTTC. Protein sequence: CAWTLGGANVLTF.

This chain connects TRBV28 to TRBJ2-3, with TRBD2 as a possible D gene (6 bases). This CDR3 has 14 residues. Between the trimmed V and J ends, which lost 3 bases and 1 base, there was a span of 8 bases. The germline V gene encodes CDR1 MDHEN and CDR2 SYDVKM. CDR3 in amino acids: CASSFWEGTDTQYF. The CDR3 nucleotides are TGTGCCAGCAGTTTCTGGGAGGGCACAGATACGCAGTATTTT. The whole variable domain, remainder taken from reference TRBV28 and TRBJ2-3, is DVKVTQSSRYLVKRTGEKVFLECVQDMDHENMFWYRQDPGLGLRLIYFSYDVKMKEKGDIPEGYSVSREKKERFSLILESASTNQTSMYLCASSFWEGTDTQYFGPGTRLTVL.

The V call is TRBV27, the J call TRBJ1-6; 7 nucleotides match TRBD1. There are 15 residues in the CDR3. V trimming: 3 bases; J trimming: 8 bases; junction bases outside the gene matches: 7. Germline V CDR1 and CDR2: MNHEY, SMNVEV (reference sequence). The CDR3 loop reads CASSLGQFIDSPLHF. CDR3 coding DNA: TGTGCCAGCAGTTTGGGACAGTTTATTGATTCACCCCTCCACTTT.

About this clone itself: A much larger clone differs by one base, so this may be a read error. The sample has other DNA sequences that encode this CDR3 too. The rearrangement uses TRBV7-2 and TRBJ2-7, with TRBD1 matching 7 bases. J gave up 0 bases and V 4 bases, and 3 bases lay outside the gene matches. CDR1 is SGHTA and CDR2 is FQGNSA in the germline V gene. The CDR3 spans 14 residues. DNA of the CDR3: TGTGCCAGCAGCTCCGGGACAGTCTCCTACGAGCAGTACTTC. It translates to CASSSGTVSYEQYF. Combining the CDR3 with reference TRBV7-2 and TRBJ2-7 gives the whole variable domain GAGVSQSPSNKVTEKGKDVELRCDPISGHTALYWYRQSLGQGLEFLIYFQGNSAPDKSGLPSDRFSAERTGGSVSTLTIQRTQQEDSAVYLCASSSGTVSYEQYFGPGTRLTVT.

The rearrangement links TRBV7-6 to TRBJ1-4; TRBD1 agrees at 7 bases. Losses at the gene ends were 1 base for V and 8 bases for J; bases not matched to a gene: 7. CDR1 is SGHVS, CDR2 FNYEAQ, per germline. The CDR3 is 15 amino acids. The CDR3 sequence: CASSLETGESEKLFF. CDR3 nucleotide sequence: TGTGCCAGCAGCTTAGAAACAGGGGAGAGCGAAAAACTGTTTTTT.

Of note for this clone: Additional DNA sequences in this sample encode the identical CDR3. CDR3: CAISEMAGGSYEQYF. The CDR3 region has the DNA TGTGCCATCAGTGAGATGGCAGGGGGCTCCTACGAGCAGTACTTC. The rearrangement joins TRBV10-3 to TRBJ2-7; 7 bases are a match to TRBD1. V lost 2 bases to trimming and J lost 0 bases; unmatched junction nucleotides: 4. The germline V gene has CDR1 ENHRY and CDR2 SYGVKD. The CDR3 loop spans 15 amino acids.

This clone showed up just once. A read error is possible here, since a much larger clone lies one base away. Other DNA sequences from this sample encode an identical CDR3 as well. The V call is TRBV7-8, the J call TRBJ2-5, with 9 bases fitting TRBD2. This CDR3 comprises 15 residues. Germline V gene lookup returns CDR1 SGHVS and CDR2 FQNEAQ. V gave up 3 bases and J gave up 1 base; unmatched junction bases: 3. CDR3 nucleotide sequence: TGTGCCAGCAGCTTTAGCGGGAGACCCCAAGAGACCCAGTACTTC. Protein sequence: CASSFSGRPQETQYF.

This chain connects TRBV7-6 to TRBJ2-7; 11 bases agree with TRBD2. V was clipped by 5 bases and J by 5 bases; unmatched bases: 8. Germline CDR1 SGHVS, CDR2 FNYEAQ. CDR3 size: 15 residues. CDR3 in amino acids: CASSLQLAGVDEQYF. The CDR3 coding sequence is TGTGCCAGCAGCCTTCAACTAGCGGGAGTCGACGAGCAGTACTTC.

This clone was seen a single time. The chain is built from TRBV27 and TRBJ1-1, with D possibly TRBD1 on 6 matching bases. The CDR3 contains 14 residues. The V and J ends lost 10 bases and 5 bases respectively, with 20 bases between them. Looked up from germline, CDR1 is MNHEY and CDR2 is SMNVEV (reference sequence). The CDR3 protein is CATWGRGARTEAFF. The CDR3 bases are TGTGCCACCTGGGGGCGGGGGGCGAGAACTGAAGCTTTCTTT.

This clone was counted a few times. The DNA for the CDR3 is TGTGCCAGCAGCCGCGACAGGGGAGGTTCTAGCGATACGCAGTATTTT. As protein: CASSRDRGGSSDTQYF. The V and J genes are TRBV5-8 and TRBJ2-3, with TRBD1 matching 8 bases. Germline V lookup: CDR1 SGHTS, CDR2 YDEGEE. The CDR3 runs 16 residues. V dropped 4 bases and J dropped 6; count of bases not matched to a gene: 13.

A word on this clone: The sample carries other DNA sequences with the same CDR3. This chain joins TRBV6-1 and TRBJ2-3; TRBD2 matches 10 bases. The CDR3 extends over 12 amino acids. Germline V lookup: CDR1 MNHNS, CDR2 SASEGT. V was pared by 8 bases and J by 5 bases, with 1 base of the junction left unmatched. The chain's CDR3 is CASRTSGDTQYF. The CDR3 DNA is TGTGCCAGCCGGACTAGCGGAGATACGCAGTATTTT.

CDR3 bases: TGTGCCGGGGGGACAGGCTCCCCAGGGTATGGCTACACCTTC. Its protein product is CAGGTGSPGYGYTF. The genes are TRBV2 and TRBJ1-2; 8 bases align to TRBD1. Trimming at V came to 11 bases and at J to 5 bases, leaving 13 bases not matched to a gene. The germline gives CDR1 SNHLY, CDR2 FYNNEI. The CDR3 consists of 14 residues.

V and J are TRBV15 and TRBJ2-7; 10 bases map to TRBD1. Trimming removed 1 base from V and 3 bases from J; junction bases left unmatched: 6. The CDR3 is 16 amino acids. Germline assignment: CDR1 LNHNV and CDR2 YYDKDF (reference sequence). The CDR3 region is CATSRGRDRGDYEQYF. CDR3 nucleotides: TGTGCCACCAGCAGAGGGAGGGACAGGGGAGACTACGAGCAGTACTTC.

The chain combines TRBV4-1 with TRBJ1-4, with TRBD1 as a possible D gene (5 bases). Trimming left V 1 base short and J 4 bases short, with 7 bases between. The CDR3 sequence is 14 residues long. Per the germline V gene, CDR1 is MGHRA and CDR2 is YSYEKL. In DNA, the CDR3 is TGCGCCAGCAGCCAAGGGGGCGGTAATGAAAAACTGTTTTTT. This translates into CASSQGGGNEKLFF.

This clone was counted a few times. CDR3 in amino acids: CASSLDGAGYEQYF. The CDR3 nucleotides are TGCGCCAGCAGCTTGGACGGGGCCGGTTACGAGCAGTACTTC. The chain joins TRBV5-1 to TRBJ2-7; D tentatively fits TRBD1 or TRBD2 (5 bases each). The CDR3 loop spans 14 amino acids. CDR1 is SGHRS, CDR2 YFSETQ, per germline. Trimming removed 0 bases at V and 4 bases at J, with 11 bases between.

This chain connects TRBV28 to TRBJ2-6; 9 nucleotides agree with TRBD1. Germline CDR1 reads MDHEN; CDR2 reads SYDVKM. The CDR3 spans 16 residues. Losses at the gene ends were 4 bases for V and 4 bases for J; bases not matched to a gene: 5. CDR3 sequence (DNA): TGTGCCAGCAGTTCACAGGGGGCGGTAGGGGCCAACGTCCTGACTTTC. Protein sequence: CASSSQGAVGANVLTF.

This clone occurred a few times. CDR3 sequence reads: CATAKGLAGGSYEQYF. CDR3 DNA: TGTGCCACCGCGAAGGGTCTAGCGGGAGGATCCTACGAGCAGTACTTC. The chain recombines TRBV10-3 with TRBJ2-7; 11 nucleotides line up with TRBD2. Trimming cost V 10 bases and J 1 base; bases outside gene matches: 12. This CDR3 contains 16 residues. CDR1 is ENHRY and CDR2 is SYGVKD in the germline V gene.